This T cell receptor (beta chain) comes out of a study of cytomegalovirus exposure and HLA in healthy donors. CDR1 MNHEY and CDR2 SVGAGI come from the germline V gene. This CDR3 has 13 amino acids. The V segment lost 5 bases and the J segment 7 bases; nucleotides outside the gene matches: 3. On this clone itself: The antigen remains undetermined.

Points from the study as a whole: As a later analysis showed, a missense DCLRE1C variant was linked to trimming of TCR beta V- and J-genes. Most observed TCR sequences were rare, whereas some public TCRs were detected in many donors. A few CMV-associated chains proved CMV antigen-specific in vitro.

The study ran its PCR with 60 Vbeta and 13 Jbeta primers. Sequencing used immunoSEQ multiplex PCR; TCRdb keeps in-frame clones, though not all of them. The repertoire consists of about 220,000 clones, with roughly 87% occurring once and the leading ten covering 5.5% to 7.5%. Sequenced input: PBMCs. The chain joins TRBV6-5 to TRBJ2-2; 8 nucleotides line up with TRBD1. The sequence came from a man aged 40-50 years in good health and CMV-seropositive. Here the CDR3 reads CASSGQGIGELFF. In DNA, the CDR3 is TGTGCCAGCAGTGGACAGGGAATCGGGGAGCTGTTTTTT.